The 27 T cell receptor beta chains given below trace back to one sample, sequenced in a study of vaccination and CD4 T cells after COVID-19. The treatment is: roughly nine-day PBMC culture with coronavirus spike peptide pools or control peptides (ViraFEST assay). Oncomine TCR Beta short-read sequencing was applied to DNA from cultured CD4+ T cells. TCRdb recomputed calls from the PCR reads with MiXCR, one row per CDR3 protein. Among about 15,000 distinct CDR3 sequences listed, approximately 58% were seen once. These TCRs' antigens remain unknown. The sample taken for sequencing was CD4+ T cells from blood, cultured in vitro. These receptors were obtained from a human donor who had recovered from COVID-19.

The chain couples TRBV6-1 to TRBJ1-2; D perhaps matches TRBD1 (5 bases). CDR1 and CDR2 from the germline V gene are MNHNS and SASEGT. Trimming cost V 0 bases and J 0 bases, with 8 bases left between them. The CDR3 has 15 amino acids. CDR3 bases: TGTGCCAGCAGTGAAGCGGGACCGACTAACTATGGCTACACCTTC. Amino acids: CASSEAGPTNYGYTF.

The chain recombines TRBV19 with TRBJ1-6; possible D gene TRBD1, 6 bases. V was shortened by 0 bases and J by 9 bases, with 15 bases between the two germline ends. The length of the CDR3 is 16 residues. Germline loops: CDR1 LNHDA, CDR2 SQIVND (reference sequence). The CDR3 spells CASSIDSGRGGSPLHF. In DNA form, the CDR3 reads TGTGCCAGTAGTATAGATAGCGGCAGGGGTGGTTCACCCCTCCACTTT. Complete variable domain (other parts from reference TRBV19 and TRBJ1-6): DGGITQSPKYLFRKEGQNVTLSCEQNLNHDAMYWYRQDPGQGLRLIYYSQIVNDFQKGDIAEGYSVSREKKESFPLTVTSAQKNPTAFYLCASSIDSGRGGSPLHFGNGTRLTVT.

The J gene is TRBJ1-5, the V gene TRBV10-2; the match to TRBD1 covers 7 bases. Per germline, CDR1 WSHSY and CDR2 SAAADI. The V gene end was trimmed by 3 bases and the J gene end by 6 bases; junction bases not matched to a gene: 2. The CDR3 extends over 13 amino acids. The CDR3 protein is CASSEDRAQPQHF. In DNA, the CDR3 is TGCGCCAGCAGTGAAGACAGGGCTCAGCCCCAGCATTTT.

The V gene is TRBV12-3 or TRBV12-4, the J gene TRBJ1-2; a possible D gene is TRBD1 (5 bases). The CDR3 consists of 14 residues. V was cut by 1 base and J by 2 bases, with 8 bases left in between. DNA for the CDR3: TGTGCCAGCAGTTTAGGGACACCGAACTATGGCTACACCTTC. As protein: CASSLGTPNYGYTF.

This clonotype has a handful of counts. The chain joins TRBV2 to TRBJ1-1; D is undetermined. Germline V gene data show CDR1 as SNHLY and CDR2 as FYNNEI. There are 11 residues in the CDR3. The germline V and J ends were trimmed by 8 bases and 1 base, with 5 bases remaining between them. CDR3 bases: TGTGCCAGCGGAAGGAACACTGAAGCTTTCTTT. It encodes CASGRNTEAFF.

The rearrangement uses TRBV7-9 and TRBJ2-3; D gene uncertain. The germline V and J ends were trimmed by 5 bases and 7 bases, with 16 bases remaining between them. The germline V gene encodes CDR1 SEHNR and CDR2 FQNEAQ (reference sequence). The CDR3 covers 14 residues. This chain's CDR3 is CASSADGNHYTQYF. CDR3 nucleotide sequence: TGTGCCAGCAGCGCAGATGGGAACCATTATACGCAGTATTTT.

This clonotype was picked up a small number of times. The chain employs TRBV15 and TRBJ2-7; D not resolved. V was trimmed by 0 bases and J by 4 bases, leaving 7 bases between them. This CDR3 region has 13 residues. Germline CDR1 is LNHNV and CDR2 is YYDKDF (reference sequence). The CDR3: CATSRDKGYEQYF. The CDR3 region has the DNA TGTGCCACCAGCAGAGATAAGGGTTACGAGCAGTACTTC.

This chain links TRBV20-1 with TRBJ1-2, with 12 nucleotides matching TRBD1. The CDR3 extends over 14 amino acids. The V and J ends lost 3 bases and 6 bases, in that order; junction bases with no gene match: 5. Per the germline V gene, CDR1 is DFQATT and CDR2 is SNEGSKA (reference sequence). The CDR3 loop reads CSASPGQGAHGYTF. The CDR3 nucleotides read TGCAGTGCTAGTCCGGGACAGGGGGCGCATGGCTACACCTTC.

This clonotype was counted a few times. The CDR3 nucleotides are TGTGCCGGCCGAGCAGCCGAATTACTATTTAACTATGGCTACACCTTC. Protein product: CAGRAAELLFNYGYTF. The chain has TRBV30 and TRBJ1-2; no clear D gene. CDR3 length equals 16 residues. Trimming stripped 8 bases from V and 1 base from J, with 23 bases between. The germline V gene encodes CDR1 GTSNPN and CDR2 SVGIG (reference sequence).

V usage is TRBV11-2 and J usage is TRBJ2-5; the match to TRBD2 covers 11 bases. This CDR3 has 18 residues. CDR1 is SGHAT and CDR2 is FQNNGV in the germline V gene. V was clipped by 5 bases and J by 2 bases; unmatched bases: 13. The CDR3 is CASSPRGGTSGLQETQYF. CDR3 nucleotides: TGTGCCAGCAGCCCACGGGGCGGGACTAGCGGTTTACAAGAGACCCAGTACTTC.

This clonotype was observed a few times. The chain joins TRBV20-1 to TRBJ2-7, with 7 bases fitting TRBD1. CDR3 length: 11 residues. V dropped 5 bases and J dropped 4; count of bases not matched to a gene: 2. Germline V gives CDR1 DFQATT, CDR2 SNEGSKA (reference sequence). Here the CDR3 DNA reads TGCAGTGCTCGCAGGGGGTACGAGCAGTACTTC. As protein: CSARRGYEQYF.

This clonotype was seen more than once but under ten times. CDR3: CAWNRQGRVGNQPQHF. The CDR3 region has the DNA TGTGCCTGGAACCGTCAGGGAAGGGTCGGCAATCAGCCCCAGCATTTT. The chain links TRBV30 to TRBJ1-5; possible D gene TRBD1, 5 bases. The ends were cut back, 4 bases at V and 2 bases at J, with 18 bases in the middle. Germline V gene sequence: CDR1 GTSNPN, CDR2 SVGIG (reference sequence). CDR3 length equals 16 residues.

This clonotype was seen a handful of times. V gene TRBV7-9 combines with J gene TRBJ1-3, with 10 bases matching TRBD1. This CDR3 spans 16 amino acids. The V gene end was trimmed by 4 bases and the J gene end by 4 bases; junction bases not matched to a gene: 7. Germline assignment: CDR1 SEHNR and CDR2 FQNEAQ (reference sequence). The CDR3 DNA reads TGTGCCAGCAGCTCTAAACCGGGACAGGGGGGAAACACCATATATTTT. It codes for CASSSKPGQGGNTIYF. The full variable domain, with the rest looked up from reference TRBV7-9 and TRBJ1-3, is DTGVSQNPRHKITKRGQNVTFRCDPISEHNRLYWYRQTLGQGPEFLTYFQNEAQLEKSRLLSDRFSAERPKGSFSTLEIQRTEQGDSAMYLCASSSKPGQGGNTIYFGEGSWLTVV.

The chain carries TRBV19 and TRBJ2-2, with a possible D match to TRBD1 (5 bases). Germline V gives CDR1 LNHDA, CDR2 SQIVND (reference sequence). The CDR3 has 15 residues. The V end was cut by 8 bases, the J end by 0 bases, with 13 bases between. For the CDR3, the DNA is TGTGCCAGTTCCGACAGTCTTCCGAACACCGGGGAGCTGTTTTTT. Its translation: CASSDSLPNTGELFF.

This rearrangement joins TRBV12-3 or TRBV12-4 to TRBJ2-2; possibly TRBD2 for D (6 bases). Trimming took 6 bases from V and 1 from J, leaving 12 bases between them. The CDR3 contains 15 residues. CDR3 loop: CASRSGSLNTGELFF. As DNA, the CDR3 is TGTGCCAGCAGGAGCGGGTCCTTGAACACCGGGGAGCTGTTTTTT.

CDR3 sequence: CSAPRTGDEKLFF. The CDR3 coding sequence is TGCAGTGCACCTCGGACAGGGGATGAAAAACTGTTTTTT. The chain couples TRBV20-1 to TRBJ1-4; 9 bases are shared with TRBD1. Germline CDR1 DFQATT, CDR2 SNEGSKA (reference sequence). This CDR3 comprises 13 residues. Trimming at V came to 6 bases and at J to 6 bases, leaving 5 bases not matched to a gene.

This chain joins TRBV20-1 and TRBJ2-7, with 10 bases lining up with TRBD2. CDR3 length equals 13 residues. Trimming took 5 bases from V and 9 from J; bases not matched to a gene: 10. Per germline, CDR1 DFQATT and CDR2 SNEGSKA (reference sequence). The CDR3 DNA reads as TGCAGTGCTTTCACTAGCGGGATAGGGCGGCAGTACTTC. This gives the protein CSAFTSGIGRQYF.

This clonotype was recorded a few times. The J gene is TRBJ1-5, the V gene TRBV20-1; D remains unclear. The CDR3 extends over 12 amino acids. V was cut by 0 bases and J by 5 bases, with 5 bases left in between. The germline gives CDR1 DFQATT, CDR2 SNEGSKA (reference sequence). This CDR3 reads CSARDPDQPQHF. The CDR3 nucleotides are TGCAGTGCTAGAGACCCGGATCAGCCCCAGCATTTT.

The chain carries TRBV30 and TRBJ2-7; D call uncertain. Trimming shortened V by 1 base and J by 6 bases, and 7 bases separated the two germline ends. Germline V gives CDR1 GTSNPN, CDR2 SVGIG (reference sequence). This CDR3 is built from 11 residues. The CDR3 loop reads CAWSGKGEQYF. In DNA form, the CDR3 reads TGTGCCTGGAGTGGAAAAGGCGAGCAGTACTTC.

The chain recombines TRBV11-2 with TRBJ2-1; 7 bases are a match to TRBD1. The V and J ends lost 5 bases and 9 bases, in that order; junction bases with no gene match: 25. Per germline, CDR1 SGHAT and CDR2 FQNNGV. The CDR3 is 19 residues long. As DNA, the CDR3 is TGTGCCAGCAGCCGATTAGAATCCTGGGCGAGGGGGCGCAAGGGTGAGCAGTTCTTC. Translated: CASSRLESWARGRKGEQFF.

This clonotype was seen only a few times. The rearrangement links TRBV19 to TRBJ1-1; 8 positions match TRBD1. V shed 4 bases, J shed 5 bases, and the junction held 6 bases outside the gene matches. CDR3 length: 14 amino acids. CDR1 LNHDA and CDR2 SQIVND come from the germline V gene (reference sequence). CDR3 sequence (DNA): TGTGCCAGTAGTACAGGGGGCGCATATACTGAAGCTTTCTTT. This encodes CASSTGGAYTEAFF.

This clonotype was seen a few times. The CDR3 DNA sequence: TGTGCCAGCAGCTTTGAGGGGAGCAATCAGCCCCAGCATTTT. This codes for CASSFEGSNQPQHF. The chain has TRBV7-9 and TRBJ1-5, with D possibly being TRBD1 (5 bases). The germline V and J ends were trimmed by 3 bases and 1 base, with 7 bases remaining between them. The CDR3 sequence is 14 residues long. Looked up from germline, CDR1 is SEHNR and CDR2 is FQNEAQ (reference sequence).

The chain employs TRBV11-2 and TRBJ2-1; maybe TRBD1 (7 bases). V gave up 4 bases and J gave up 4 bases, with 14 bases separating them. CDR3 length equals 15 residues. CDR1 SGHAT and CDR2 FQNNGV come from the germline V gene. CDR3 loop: CASSSGDSTYNEQFF. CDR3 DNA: TGTGCCAGCAGCTCGGGGGACAGTACGTACAATGAGCAGTTCTTC.

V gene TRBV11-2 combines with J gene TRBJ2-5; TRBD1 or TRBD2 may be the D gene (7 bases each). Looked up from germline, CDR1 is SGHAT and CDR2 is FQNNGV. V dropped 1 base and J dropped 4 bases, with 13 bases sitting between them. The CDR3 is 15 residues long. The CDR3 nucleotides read TGTGCCAGCAGCTTAGTGACAGGGAGGGGAGAGACCCAGTACTTC. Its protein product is CASSLVTGRGETQYF.

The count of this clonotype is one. CDR3 DNA sequence: TGCGCCAGCAGCTTTGACAGCTCGAGCAATCAGCCCCAGCATTTT. Residues: CASSFDSSSNQPQHF. The chain carries TRBV5-1 and TRBJ1-5; D may be TRBD1 (5 bases). The CDR3 length is 15 residues. Trimming shortened V by 2 bases and J by 1 base, and 10 bases separated the two germline ends. Germline CDR1 and CDR2: SGHRS and YFSETQ.

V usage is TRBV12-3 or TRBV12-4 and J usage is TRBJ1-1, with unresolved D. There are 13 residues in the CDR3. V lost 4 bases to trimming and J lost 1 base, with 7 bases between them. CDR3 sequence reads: CASSSRGNTEAFF. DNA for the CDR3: TGTGCCAGCAGTTCCCGGGGGAACACTGAAGCTTTCTTT.

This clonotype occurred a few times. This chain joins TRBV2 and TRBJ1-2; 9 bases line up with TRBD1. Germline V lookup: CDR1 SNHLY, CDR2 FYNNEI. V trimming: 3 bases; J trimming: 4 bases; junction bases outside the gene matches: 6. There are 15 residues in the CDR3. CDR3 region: CASSDEQGAIYGYTF. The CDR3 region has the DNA TGTGCCAGCAGTGACGAACAGGGGGCGATCTATGGCTACACCTTC.